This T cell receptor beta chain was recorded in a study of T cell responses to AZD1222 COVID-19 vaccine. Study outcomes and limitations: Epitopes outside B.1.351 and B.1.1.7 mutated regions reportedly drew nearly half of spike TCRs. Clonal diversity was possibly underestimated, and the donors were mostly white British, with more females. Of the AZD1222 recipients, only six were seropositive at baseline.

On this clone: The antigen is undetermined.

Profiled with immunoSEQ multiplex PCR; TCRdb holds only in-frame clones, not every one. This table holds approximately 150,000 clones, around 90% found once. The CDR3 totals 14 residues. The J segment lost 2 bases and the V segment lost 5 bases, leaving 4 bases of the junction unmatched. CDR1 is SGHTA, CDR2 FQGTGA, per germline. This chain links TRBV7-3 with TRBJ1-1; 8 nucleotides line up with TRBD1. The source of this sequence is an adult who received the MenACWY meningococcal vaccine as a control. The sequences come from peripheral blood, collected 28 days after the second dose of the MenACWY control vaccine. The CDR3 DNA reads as TGTGCCAGCAGCGCCAGGGGGCGAAACACTGAAGCTTTCTTT. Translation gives CASSARGRNTEAFF.